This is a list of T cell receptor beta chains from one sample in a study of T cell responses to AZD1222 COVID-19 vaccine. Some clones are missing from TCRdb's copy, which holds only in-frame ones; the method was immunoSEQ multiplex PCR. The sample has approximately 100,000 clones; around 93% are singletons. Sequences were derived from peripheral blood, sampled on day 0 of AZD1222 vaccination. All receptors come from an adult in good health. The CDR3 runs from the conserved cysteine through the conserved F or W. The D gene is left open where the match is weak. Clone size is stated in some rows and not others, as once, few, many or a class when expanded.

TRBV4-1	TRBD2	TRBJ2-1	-	TGCGCCAGCAGCCATCCGGGACTAGCGGGGGGGAGCTCCTACAATGAGCAGTTCTTC	CASSHPGLAGGSSYNEQFF
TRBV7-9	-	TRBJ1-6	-	TGTGCCAGCAGCTTAGCCGTTGATAATTCACCCCTCCACTTT	CASSLAVDNSPLHF
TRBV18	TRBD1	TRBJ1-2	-	TGTGCCAGCTCACAGGACAGGGACTATGGCTACACCTTC	CASSQDRDYGYTF
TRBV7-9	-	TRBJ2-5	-	TGTGCCAGCAGCTTAATGACAGATAAAGAGACCCAGTACTTC	CASSLMTDKETQYF
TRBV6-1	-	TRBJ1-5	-	TGTGCCAGCAGTGAGGGCCCATCACGGGCCCAGCATTTT	CASSEGPSRAQHF
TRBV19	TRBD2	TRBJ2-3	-	TGTGCCAGTAAGGCTAGCGGGGGAGTCGCAGATACGCAGTATTTT	CASKASGGVADTQYF
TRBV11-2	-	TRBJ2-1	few	TGTGCCAGCAGCTTAGATTCTAGCGTCACCTACAATGAGCAGTTCTTC	CASSLDSSVTYNEQFF
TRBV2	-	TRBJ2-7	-	TGTGCCAGCGGCGGTCCTTCCCTCGAGCAGTACTTC	CASGGPSLEQYF
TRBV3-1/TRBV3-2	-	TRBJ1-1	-	TGTGCCAGCAGCTACTTTGGAGGGTTTAACACTGAAGCTTTCTTT	CASSYFGGFNTEAFF
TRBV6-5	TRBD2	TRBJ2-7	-	TGTGCCCTCGGGACTAGCGGGGGTTATCGCTACGAGCAGTACTTC	CALGTSGGYRYEQYF
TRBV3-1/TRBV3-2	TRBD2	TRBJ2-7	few	TGTGCCAGCAGCCAAGGCGCGGGAGCCGAGCAGTACTTC	CASSQGAGAEQYF
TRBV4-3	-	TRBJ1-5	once	TGCGCCAGCAGCTCTAGACCCGGCCGGCAGCCCCAGCATTTT	CASSSRPGRQPQHF
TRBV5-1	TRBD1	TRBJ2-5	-	TGCGCCTGCAGCACAGGGGGCATAGAGACCCAGTACTTC	CACSTGGIETQYF
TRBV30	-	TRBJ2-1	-	TGTGCCTGGCGGGCGCTAGCAGCCTCCTACAATGAGCAGTTCTTC	CAWRALAASYNEQFF
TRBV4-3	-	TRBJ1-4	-	TGCGCCAGCAGCTCCCAAGGAAAACTGTTTTTT	CASSSQGKLFF
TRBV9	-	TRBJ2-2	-	TGTGCCAGCAGCGTAGAAGCGACTTACACCGGGGAGCTGTTTTTT	CASSVEATYTGELFF
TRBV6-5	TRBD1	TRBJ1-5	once	TGTTGGACAGGGGCTCTCAATCAGCCCCAGCATTTT	CWTGALNQPQHF
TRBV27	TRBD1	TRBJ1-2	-	TGTGCCACCAGTCCCTCCCAGGGGGTGGTTTATGGCTACACCTTC	CATSPSQGVVYGYTF
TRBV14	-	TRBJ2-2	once	TGTGCCAGCAGCCAAGTGAACACCGGGGAGCTGTTTTTT	CASSQVNTGELFF
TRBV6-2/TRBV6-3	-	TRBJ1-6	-	TGTGCCAGCAGTTCCCCCGACACGCTAAATTCACCCCTCCACTTT	CASSSPDTLNSPLHF
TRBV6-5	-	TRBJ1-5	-	TGTGCCAGCAGTTACGCGGGTTACGGCAATCAGCCCCAGCATTTT	CASSYAGYGNQPQHF
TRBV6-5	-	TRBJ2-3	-	TGTGCCAGCAGCCGCGACAGGTCGGATACGCAGTATTTT	CASSRDRSDTQYF
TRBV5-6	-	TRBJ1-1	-	TGTGCCAGCAGCTCTGAGGACTTTCTAAAGGGGGACACTGAAGCTTTCTTT	CASSSEDFLKGDTEAFF
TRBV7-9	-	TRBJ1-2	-	TGTGCCAGCAGCTCTGGAGGGGTGCTTGGCTACACCTTC	CASSSGGVLGYTF
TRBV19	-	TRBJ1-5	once	TGTGCCAGTAGCCCTCAGGGCCCCACATATAGCAATCAGCCCCAGCATTTT	CASSPQGPTYSNQPQHF
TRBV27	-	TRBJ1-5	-	TGTGCCAGCAGTTTAGGGACGGCAGGTTCGCCCCAGCATTTT	CASSLGTAGSPQHF
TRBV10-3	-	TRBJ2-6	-	TGTGCCATCAAGGCAGGCTCTGGGGCCAACGTCCTGACTTTC	CAIKAGSGANVLTF
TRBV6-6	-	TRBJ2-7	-	TGTGCCAGCAGTTTTACAGGTACCTCCTACGAGCAGTACTTC	CASSFTGTSYEQYF
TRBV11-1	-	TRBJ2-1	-	TGTGCCAGCAGCCCGCCCTACAATGAGCAGTTCTTC	CASSPPYNEQFF
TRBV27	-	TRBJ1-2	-	TGTGCCACTGGCGGGGACAAGGGGCTCTATGGCTACACCTTC	CATGGDKGLYGYTF
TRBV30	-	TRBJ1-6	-	TGTGCCTGGAGAGGGGAGGGATCCTATAATTCACCCCTCCACTTT	CAWRGEGSYNSPLHF
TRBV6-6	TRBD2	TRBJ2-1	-	TGTGCCAGCAGTTCGACTAGCGGGGGAGGGAATGAGCAGTTCTTC	CASSSTSGGGNEQFF
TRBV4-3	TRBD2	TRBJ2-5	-	TGCGCCAGCAGCCAAGGAGGTAGCGGGGGGGAAGAGACCCAGTACTTC	CASSQGGSGGEETQYF
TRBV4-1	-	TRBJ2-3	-	TGCGCCAGTCTAGGACTCGCGGATACGCAGTATTTT	CASLGLADTQYF
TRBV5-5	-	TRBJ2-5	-	TGTGCCAGCAGCTTGGGCCCGGATGGGACCCAGTACTTC	CASSLGPDGTQYF
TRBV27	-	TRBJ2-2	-	TGTGCCAGCAGTTTAGCAGGGGTCGGGGAGCTGTTTTTT	CASSLAGVGELFF
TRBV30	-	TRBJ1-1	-	TGTGCCTGGAGTGTATTTATGGGCACTGAAGCTTTCTTT	CAWSVFMGTEAFF
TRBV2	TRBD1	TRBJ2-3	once	TGTGCCAGGAGGACAGGTAGCACAGATACGCAGTATTTT	CARRTGSTDTQYF
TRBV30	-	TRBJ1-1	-	TGTGCCTGGAGTAGGGTGCCTGAAGCTTTCTTT	CAWSRVPEAFF
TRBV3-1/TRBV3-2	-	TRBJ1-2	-	TGTGCCAGCAGCCACGGAAATAACTATGGCTACACCTTC	CASSHGNNYGYTF
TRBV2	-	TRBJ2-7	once	TGTGCCAGCCGTCGAGACACGGTCTACGAGCAGTACTTC	CASRRDTVYEQYF
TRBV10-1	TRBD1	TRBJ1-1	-	TGCGCCAGCAGTGGAACCGGGACAGGGGGTGGTGAAGCTTTCTTT	CASSGTGTGGGEAFF
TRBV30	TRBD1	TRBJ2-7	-	TGTGCCTGGAGTGAGGGACAGGGGGCGTCTGAGCAGTACTTC	CAWSEGQGASEQYF
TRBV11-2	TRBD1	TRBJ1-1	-	TGTGCCAGCAGCTTTAGAAGGGGGCTCGGTGAAGCTTTCTTT	CASSFRRGLGEAFF
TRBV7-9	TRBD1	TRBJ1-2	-	TGTGCCAGCAGCAACTTACAGGGGGAAAAGTATGGCTACACCTTC	CASSNLQGEKYGYTF
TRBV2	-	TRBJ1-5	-	TGTGCCAGCAGTGAATCCAGGTACAATCAGCCCCAGCATTTT	CASSESRYNQPQHF
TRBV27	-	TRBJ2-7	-	TGTGCCAGCAGTTCGCAGGGAACAGGCACCCACGAGCAGTACTTC	CASSSQGTGTHEQYF
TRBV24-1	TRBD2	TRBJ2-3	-	TGTGCCACCAGTGAGAGCGGGAGGGGGTCAGATACGCAGTATTTT	CATSESGRGSDTQYF